The T cell receptor beta chain under discussion was sequenced for a study of blood T cell repertoires in COVID-19. Background on the study: Collection of acute and convalescent COVID-19 samples took place in the United States, Italy and Spain. T cells, B-cell-depleted T cells, or PBMCs provided the cDNA or gDNA that served as material.

Germline V lookup: CDR1 SGDLS, CDR2 YYNGEE. Trimming left V 3 bases short and J 2 bases short, with 9 bases between. This CDR3 is 15 amino acids long. In the authors' methods: From reference gene primer amplification, estimates of nucleated cell counts were derived. Produced via immunoSEQ multiplex PCR; TCRdb's table is partial and in-frame only. V, J and clone size derive from that table, while D and trimming were established from the DNA sequence. The data contain 270,000 or so clones, 85% to 90% of them singletons. Seattle researchers signed up patients amid active infection and tracked them longitudinally.

Source material: peripheral blood. V is TRBV9 and J is TRBJ2-6, with D perhaps TRBD2 (7 bases). The TCR sequence derives from a woman younger than 45 with COVID-19, enrolled during active disease. CDR3 region: CASSEGGPGANVLTF. CDR3 in DNA: TGTGCCAGCAGCGAGGGGGGGCCTGGGGCCAACGTCCTGACTTTC.